These 6 T cell receptor beta chains were all obtained from the same sample, sequenced in a study of T cell changes during pregnancy in multiple sclerosis. Profiling relied on immunoSEQ multiplex PCR, and the TCRdb table lists in-frame clones only, not all of them. The data contain 40,000 or so clones, around 90% of them singletons. Material: CD4+ T cells from peripheral blood mononuclear cells, obtained after pregnancy. Source of these receptors: a female donor in good health, enrolled as a control in a pregnancy study.

The V call is TRBV6-1, the J call TRBJ1-5; 8 bases are shared with TRBD1. Germline values: CDR1 MNHNS, CDR2 SASEGT. The ends lost 6 bases at V and 10 bases at J; junction bases unmatched: 11. There are 14 residues in the CDR3. The CDR3 sequence is CASRQEPGQGPQHF. In DNA form, the CDR3 reads TGTGCCAGCAGACAGGAACCCGGACAGGGCCCCCAGCATTTT.

The rearrangement joins TRBV5-1 to TRBJ2-2; the match to TRBD1 covers 7 bases. The CDR3 runs 20 residues. Germline CDR1 SGHRS, CDR2 YFSETQ. Trimming at V came to 1 base and at J to 4 bases, leaving 19 bases not matched to a gene. Here the CDR3 reads CASSLRLGQRGGMSTGELFF. The CDR3 region has the DNA TGCGCCAGCAGCTTGAGGTTGGGCCAAAGAGGGGGCATGAGCACCGGGGAGCTGTTTTTT.

The chain links TRBV25-1 to TRBJ2-3; 12 nucleotides align to TRBD2. The germline V gene has CDR1 MGHDK and CDR2 SYGVNS. This CDR3 contains 18 residues. V shed 3 bases and J 1 base; nucleotides not matched to a gene: 8. In DNA form, the CDR3 reads TGTGCCAGCAGTGATCGGCTAGCGGGAGGGCCTGGCACAGATACGCAGTATTTT. Translated: CASSDRLAGGPGTDTQYF.

The chain employs TRBV18 and TRBJ1-2; 8 bases agree with TRBD1. V lost 6 bases to trimming and J lost 7 bases; unmatched junction nucleotides: 13. Germline CDR1 reads KGHSH; CDR2 reads LQKENI. The CDR3 has 15 residues. DNA for the CDR3: TGTGCCAGCTCGCCTCTCCTCTCAGGGGGCGGTGGCTACACCTTC. Translating gives CASSPLLSGGGGYTF.

The rearrangement links TRBV2 to TRBJ2-5, with TRBD1 matching 8 bases. The CDR3 runs 15 residues. CDR1 and CDR2 (germline): SNHLY, FYNNEI. With V trimmed by 1 base and J by 1 base, 2 bases remained unmatched. CDR3 nucleotide sequence: TGTGCCAGCAGTGAAGATACAGGGGGCCAAGAGACCCAGTACTTC. Its translation: CASSEDTGGQETQYF.

Notes on this clone: The germline gene is not matched at one end of the junction; a read error may be the cause. The CDR3 region is CASSTGLAGTDTQYF. The CDR3 region has the DNA TGTGCTAGCAGCACGGGACTAGCGGGCACAGATACGCAGTATTTT. The chain recombines TRBV7-7 with TRBJ2-3; 11 positions match TRBD2. The germline gives CDR1 SSHAT, CDR2 FNYEAQ (reference sequence). This CDR3 region has 15 residues.